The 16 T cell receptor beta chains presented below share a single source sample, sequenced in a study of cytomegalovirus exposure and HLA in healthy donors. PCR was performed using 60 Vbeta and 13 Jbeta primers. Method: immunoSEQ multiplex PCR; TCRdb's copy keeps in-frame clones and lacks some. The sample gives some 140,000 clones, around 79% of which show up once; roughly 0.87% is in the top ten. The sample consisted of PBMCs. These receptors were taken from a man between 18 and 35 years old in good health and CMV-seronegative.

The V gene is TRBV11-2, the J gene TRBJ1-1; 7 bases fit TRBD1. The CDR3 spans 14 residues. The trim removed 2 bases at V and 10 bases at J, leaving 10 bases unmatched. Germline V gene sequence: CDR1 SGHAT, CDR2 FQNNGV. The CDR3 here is CASSLTPDRAGAFF. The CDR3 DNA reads TGTGCCAGCAGCTTAACGCCCGACAGGGCCGGAGCTTTCTTT.

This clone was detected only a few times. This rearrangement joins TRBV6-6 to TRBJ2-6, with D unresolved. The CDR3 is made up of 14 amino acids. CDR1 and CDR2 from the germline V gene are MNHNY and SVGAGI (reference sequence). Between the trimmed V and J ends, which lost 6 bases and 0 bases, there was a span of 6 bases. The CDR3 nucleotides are TGTGCCAGCAGCCAGAACTCTGGGGCCAACGTCCTGACTTTC. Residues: CASSQNSGANVLTF.

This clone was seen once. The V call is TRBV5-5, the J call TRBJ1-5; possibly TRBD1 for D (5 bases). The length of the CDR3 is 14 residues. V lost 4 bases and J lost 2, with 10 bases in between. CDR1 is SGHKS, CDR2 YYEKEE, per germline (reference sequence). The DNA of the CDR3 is TGTGCCAGCAGCCCAGGGTGGGGCAATCAGCCCCAGCATTTT. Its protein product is CASSPGWGNQPQHF.

The CDR3 coding sequence is TGTGCCAGCAGCCAAAATATAGGGGCCACTGAAGCTTTCTTT. As protein: CASSQNIGATEAFF. The genes are TRBV14 and TRBJ1-1; the D gene is possibly TRBD1 (5 bases). The V and J ends lost 2 bases and 4 bases respectively, with 11 bases between them. Germline CDR1 reads SGHDN; CDR2 reads FVKESK. This CDR3 region has 14 residues.

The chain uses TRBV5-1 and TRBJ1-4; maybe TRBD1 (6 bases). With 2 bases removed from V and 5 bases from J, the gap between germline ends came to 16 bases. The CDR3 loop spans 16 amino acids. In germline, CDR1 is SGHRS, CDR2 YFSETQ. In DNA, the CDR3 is TGCGCCAGCAGCTTTTCTCAGGGGAGCGAGAATGAAAAACTGTTTTTT. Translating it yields CASSFSQGSENEKLFF. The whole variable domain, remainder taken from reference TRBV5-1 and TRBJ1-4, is KAGVTQTPRYLIKTRGQQVTLSCSPISGHRSVSWYQQTPGQGLQFLFEYFSETQRNKGNFPGRFSGRQFSNSRSEMNVSTLELGDSALYLCASSFSQGSENEKLFFGSGTQLSVL.

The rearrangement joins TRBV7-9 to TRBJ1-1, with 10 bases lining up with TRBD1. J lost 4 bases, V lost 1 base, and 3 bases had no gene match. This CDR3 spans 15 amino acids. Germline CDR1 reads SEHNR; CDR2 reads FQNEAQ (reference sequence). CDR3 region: CASSLGQGAVTEAFF. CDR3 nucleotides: TGTGCCAGCAGCTTAGGACAGGGGGCGGTCACTGAAGCTTTCTTT.

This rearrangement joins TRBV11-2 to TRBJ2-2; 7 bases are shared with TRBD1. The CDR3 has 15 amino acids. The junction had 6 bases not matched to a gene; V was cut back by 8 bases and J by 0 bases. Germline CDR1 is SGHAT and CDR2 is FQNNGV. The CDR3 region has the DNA TGTGCCAGCCGGACAGGACAGGCGAACACCGGGGAGCTGTTTTTT. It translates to CASRTGQANTGELFF.

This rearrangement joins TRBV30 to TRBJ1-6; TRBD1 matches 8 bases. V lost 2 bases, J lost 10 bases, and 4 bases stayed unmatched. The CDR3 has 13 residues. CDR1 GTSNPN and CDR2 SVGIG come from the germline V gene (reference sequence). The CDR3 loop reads CAWSSRGRSPLHF. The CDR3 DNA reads TGTGCCTGGAGTTCCAGGGGGCGGTCACCCCTCCACTTT.

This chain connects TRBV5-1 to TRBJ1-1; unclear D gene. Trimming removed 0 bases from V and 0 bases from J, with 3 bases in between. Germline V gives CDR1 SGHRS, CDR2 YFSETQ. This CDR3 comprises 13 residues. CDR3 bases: TGCGCCAGCAGCTTGGACATGAACACTGAAGCTTTCTTT. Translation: CASSLDMNTEAFF.

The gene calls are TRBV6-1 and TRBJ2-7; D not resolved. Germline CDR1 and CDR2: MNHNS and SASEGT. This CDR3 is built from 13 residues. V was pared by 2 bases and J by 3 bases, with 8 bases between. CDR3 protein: CASSERLSYEQYF. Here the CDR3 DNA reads TGTGCCAGCAGTGAACGTCTCAGCTACGAGCAGTACTTC.

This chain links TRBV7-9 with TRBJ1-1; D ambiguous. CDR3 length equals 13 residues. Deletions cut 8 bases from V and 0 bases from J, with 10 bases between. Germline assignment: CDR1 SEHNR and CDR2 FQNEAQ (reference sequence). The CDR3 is CASGTTVNTEAFF. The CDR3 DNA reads TGTGCCAGCGGAACAACAGTGAACACTGAAGCTTTCTTT.

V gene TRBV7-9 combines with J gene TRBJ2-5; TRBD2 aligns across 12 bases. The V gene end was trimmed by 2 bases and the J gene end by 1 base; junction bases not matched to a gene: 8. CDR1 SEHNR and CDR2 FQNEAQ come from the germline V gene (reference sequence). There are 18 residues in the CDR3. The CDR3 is CASSLLRRLAGAQETQYF. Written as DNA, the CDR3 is TGTGCCAGCAGCTTATTGCGCCGACTAGCGGGGGCCCAAGAGACCCAGTACTTC.

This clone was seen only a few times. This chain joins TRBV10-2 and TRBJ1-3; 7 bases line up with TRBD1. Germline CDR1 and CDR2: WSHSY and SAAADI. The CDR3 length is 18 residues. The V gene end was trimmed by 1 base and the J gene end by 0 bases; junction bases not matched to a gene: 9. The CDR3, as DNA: TGCGCCAGCAGTGAGTATATGGGACAGTGTTTCTCTGGAAACACCATATATTTT. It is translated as CASSEYMGQCFSGNTIYF.

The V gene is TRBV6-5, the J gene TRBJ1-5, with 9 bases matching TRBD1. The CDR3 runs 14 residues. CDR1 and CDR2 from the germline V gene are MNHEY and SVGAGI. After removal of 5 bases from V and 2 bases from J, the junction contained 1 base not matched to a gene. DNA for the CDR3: TGTGCCAGCAGTAGGGACAGGGGCAATCAGCCCCAGCATTTT. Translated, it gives CASSRDRGNQPQHF.

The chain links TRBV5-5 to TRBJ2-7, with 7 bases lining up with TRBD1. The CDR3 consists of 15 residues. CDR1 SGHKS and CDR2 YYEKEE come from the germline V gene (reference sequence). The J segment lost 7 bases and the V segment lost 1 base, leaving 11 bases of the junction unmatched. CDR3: CASSLFTGALEEQYF. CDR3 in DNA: TGTGCCAGCAGCTTGTTTACAGGGGCTTTGGAAGAGCAGTACTTC.

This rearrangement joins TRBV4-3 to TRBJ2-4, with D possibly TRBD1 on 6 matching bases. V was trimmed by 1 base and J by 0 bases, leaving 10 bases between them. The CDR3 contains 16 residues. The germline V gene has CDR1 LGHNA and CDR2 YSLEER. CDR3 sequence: CASSQGETGAKNIQYF. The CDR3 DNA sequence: TGCGCCAGCAGCCAAGGGGAGACAGGAGCCAAAAACATTCAGTACTTC.